This T cell receptor beta chain was sequenced for a study of shared clonotypes between healthy human individuals. Method: immunoSEQ multiplex PCR; TCRdb's copy keeps in-frame clones and lacks some. The sample gives approximately 1.5 million clones, approximately 98.5% of which show up once; approximately 0.4% is in the top ten. This clone was counted a single time. Germline V lookup: CDR1 SGHRS, CDR2 YFSETQ. The CDR3 runs 21 residues. V shed 0 bases and J 0 bases; nucleotides not matched to a gene: 13. The chain uses TRBV5-1 and TRBJ2-6, with TRBD2 identical over 9 bases. Sequencing was carried out using naive CD4+ T cells sorted from blood. Sample subset: CD45RA+ positively selected. The clonotype originates from a man between 25 and 39 years old in good health. The DNA for the CDR3 is TGCGCCAGCAGCTTGGAGGGGCTCAGGCTAGCGGGAAACTCTGGGGCCAACGTCCTGACTTTC. Amino acid sequence: CASSLEGLRLAGNSGANVLTF.